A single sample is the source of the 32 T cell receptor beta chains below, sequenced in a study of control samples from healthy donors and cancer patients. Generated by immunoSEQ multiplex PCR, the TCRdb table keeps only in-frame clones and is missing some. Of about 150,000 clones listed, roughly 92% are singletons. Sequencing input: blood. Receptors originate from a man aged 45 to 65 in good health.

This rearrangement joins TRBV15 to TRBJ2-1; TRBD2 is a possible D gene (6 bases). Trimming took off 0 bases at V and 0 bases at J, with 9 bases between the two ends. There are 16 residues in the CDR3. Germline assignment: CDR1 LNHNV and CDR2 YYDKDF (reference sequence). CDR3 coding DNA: TGTGCCACCAGCAGAGAGGGGGGAGGCTCCTACAATGAGCAGTTCTTC. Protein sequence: CATSREGGGSYNEQFF.

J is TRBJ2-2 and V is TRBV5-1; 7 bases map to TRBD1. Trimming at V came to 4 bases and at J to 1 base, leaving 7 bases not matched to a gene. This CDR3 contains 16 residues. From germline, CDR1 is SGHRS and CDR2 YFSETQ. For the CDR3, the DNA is TGCGCCAGCAGCCCGGGACAGCCCTTGAACACCGGGGAGCTGTTTTTT. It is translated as CASSPGQPLNTGELFF.

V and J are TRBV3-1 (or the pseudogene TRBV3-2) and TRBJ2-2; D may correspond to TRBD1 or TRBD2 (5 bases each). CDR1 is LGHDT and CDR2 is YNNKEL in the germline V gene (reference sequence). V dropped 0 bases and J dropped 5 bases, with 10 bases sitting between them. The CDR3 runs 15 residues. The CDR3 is CASSQDWGRTGELFF. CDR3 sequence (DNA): TGTGCCAGCAGCCAAGACTGGGGGAGAACCGGGGAGCTGTTTTTT.

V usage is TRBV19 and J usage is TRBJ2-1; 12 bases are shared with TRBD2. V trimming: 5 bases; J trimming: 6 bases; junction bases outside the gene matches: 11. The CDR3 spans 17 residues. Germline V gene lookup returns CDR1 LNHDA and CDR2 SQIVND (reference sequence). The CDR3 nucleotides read TGTGCCAGTAGTGGACCTTGGACTAGCGGGATAATCAATGAGCAGTTCTTC. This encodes CASSGPWTSGIINEQFF.

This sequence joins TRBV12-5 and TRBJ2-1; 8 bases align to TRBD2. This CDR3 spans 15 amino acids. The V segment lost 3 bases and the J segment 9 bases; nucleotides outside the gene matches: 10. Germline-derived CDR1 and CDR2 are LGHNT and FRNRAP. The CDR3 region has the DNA TGTGCTAGTGGTTTTTCCACGGGAGGGAATGTTGAGCAGTTCTTC. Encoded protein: CASGFSTGGNVEQFF.

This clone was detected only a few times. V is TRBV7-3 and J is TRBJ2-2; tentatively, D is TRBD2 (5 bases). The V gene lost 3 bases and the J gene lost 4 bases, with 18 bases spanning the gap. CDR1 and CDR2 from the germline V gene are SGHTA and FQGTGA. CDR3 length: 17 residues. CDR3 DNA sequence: TGTGCCAGCAGCTTGGGCGGAGGCCGATTCGGCACCGGGGAGCTGTTTTTT. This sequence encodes CASSLGGGRFGTGELFF.

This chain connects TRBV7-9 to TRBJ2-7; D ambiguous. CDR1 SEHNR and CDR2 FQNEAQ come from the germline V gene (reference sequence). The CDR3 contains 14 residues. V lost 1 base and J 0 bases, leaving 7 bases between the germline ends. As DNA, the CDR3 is TGTGCCAGCAGCTTAGGTCGCAGCTCCTACGAGCAGTACTTC. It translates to CASSLGRSSYEQYF.

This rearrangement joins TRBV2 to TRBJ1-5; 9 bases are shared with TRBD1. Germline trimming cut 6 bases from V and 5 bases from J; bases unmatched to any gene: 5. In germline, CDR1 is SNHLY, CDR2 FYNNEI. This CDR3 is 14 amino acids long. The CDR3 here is CASRYDRGDQPQHF. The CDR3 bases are TGTGCCAGCAGATACGACAGGGGGGATCAGCCCCAGCATTTT.

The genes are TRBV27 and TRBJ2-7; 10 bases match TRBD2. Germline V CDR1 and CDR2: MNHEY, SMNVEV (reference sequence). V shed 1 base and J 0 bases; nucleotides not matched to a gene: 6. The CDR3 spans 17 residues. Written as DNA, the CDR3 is TGTGCCAGCAGTTTATTGGCTAGCGGGAGCCTCTCCTACGAGCAGTACTTC. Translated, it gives CASSLLASGSLSYEQYF.

The CDR3 nucleotides are TGTGCCAGCAGTCAGGGGGCCGAGATCTATGGCTACACCTTC. The encoded protein is CASSQGAEIYGYTF. The chain joins TRBV6-4 to TRBJ1-2; 8 bases fit TRBD1. Germline assignment: CDR1 MRHNA and CDR2 SNTAGT. Trimming at V came to 5 bases and at J to 4 bases, leaving 6 bases not matched to a gene. The CDR3 has 14 residues.

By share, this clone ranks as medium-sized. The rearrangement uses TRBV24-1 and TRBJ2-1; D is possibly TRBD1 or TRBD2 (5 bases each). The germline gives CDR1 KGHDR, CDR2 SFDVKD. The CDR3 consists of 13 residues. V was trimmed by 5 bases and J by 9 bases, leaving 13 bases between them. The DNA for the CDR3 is TGTGCCACCAGTGGACCCGGGACGATTGAGCAGTTCTTC. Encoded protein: CATSGPGTIEQFF.

The CDR3 region has the DNA TGCGCCAGCAGCCACCACAGTACTGAAGCTTTCTTT. Translation: CASSHHSTEAFF. The chain couples TRBV4-1 to TRBJ1-1, with no clear D. This CDR3 region has 12 residues. Germline V gene sequence: CDR1 MGHRA, CDR2 YSYEKL. The V gene lost 3 bases and the J gene lost 5 bases, with 7 bases spanning the gap.

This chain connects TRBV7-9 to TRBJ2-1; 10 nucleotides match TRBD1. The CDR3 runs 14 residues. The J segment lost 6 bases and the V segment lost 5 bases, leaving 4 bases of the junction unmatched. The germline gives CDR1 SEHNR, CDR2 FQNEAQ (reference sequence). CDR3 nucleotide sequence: TGTGCCAGCAGCCTGACAGGGGGCGTCAATGAGCAGTTCTTC. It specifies CASSLTGGVNEQFF.

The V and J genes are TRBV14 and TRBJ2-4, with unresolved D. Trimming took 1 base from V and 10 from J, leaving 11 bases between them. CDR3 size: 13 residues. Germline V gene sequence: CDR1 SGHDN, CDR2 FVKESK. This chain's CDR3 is CASSQAVNRIQYF. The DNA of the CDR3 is TGTGCCAGCAGCCAAGCGGTCAATCGGATTCAGTACTTC.

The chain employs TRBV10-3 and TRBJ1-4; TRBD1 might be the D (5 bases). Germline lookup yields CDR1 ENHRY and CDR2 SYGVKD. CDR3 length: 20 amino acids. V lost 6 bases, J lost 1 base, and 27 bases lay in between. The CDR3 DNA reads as TGTGCCATCAGCGGTCCTAAAGGGGACGCCTCGCGGGAAACTAATGAAAAACTGTTTTTT. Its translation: CAISGPKGDASRETNEKLFF.

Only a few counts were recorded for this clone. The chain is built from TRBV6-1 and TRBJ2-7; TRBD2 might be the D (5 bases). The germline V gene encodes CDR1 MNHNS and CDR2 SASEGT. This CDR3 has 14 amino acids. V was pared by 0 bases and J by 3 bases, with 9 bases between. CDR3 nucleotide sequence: TGTGCCAGCAGTGAAGCGGTCCGGGGCTACGAGCAGTACTTC. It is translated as CASSEAVRGYEQYF.

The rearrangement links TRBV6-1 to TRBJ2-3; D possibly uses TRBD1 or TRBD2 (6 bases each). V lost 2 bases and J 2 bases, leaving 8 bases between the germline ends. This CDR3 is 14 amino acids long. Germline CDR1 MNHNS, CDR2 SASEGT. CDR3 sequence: CASSERGVTDTQYF. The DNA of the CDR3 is TGTGCCAGCAGTGAAAGGGGGGTCACAGATACGCAGTATTTT.

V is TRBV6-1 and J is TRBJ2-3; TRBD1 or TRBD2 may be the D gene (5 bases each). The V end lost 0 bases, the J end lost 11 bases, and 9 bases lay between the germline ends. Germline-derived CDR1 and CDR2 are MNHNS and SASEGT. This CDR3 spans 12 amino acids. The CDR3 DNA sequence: TGTGCCAGCAGTGAAGCTGGGGGAGTGCAGTATTTT. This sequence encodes CASSEAGGVQYF.

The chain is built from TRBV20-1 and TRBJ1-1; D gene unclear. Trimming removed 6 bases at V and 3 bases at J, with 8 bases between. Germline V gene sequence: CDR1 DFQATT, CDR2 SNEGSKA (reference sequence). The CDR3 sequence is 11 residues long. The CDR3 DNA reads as TGCAGTGCGAGGGAGTACACTGAAGCTTTCTTT. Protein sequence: CSAREYTEAFF.

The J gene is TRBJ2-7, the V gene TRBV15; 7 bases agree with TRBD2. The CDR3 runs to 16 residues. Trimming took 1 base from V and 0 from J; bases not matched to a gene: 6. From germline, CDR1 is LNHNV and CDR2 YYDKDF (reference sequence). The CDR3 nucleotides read TGTGCCACCAGCAGAGCCCGTAGCGGGTTCTCCTACGAGCAGTACTTC. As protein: CATSRARSGFSYEQYF.

The DNA for the CDR3 is TGTGCCAGCAGTTTATCACGGGGGGAGAACACTGAAGCTTTCTTT. This encodes CASSLSRGENTEAFF. The chain employs TRBV27 and TRBJ1-1; D is perhaps TRBD1 (5 bases). The length of the CDR3 is 15 residues. Trimming took off 0 bases at V and 1 base at J, with 9 bases between the two ends. CDR1 is MNHEY, CDR2 SMNVEV, per germline (reference sequence).

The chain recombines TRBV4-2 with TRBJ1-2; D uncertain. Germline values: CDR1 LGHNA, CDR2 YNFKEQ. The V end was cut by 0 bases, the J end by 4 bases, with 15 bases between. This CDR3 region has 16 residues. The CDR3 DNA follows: TGTGCCAGCAGCCAAGATCCCGGACCGACGATCTATGGCTACACCTTC. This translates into CASSQDPGPTIYGYTF.

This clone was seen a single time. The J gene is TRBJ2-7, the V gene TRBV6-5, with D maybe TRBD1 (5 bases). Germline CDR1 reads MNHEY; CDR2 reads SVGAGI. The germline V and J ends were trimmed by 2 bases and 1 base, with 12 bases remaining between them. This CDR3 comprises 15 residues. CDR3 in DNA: TGTGCCAGCAGTTACGGGAAGGGGATTTCCTACGAGCAGTACTTC. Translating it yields CASSYGKGISYEQYF.

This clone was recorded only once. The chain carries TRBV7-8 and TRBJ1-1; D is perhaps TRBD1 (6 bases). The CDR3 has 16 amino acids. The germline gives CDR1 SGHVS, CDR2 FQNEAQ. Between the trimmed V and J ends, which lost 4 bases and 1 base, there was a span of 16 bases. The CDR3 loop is CASSSRQVGGNTEAFF. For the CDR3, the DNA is TGTGCCAGCAGCTCGAGACAGGTGGGGGGGAACACTGAAGCTTTCTTT. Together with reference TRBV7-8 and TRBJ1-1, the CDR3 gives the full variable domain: GAGVSQSPRYKVAKRGQDVALRCDPISGHVSLFWYQQALGQGPEFLTYFQNEAQLDKSGLPSDRFFAERPEGSVSTLKIQRTQQEDSAVYLCASSSRQVGGNTEAFFGQGTRLTVV.

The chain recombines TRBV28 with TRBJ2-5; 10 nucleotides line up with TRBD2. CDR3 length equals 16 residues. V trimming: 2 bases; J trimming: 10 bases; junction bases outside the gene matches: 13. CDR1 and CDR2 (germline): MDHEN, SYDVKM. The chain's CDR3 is CASSLQTSGPRGGQYF. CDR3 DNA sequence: TGTGCCAGCAGTTTACAGACTAGCGGGCCCAGGGGGGGCCAGTACTTC.

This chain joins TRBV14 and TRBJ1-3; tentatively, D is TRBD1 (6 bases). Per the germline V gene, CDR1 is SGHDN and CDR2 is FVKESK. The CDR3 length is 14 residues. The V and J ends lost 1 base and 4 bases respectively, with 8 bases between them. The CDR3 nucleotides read TGTGCCAGCAGCCAAGGGGGGCTCGGAAACACCATATATTTT. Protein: CASSQGGLGNTIYF.

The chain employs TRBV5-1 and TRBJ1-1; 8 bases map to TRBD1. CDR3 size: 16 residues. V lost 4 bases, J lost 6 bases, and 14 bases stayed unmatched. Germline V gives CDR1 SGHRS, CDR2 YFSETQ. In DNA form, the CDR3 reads TGCGCCAGCAGCCTCTGGACAGGGAGTTATACTGCTGAAGCTTTCTTT. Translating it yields CASSLWTGSYTAEAFF.

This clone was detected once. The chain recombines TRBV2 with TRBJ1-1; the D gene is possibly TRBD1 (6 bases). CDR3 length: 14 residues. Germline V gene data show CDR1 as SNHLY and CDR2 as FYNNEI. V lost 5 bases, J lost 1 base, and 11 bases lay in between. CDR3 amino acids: CASSRGGQNTEAFF. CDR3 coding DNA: TGTGCCAGCAGTCGAGGGGGACAGAACACTGAAGCTTTCTTT.

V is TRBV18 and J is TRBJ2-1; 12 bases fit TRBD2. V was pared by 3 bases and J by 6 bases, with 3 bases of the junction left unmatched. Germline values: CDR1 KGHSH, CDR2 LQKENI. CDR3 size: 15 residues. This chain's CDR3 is CASSPTSGSSNEQFF. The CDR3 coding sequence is TGTGCCAGCTCACCGACTAGCGGGAGTAGCAATGAGCAGTTCTTC.

The CDR3 sequence: CSARDQYF. The CDR3 DNA sequence: TGCAGTGCTAGGGATCAGTATTTT. This rearrangement joins TRBV20-1 to TRBJ2-3, with D unclear. CDR1 and CDR2 from the germline V gene are DFQATT and SNEGSKA (reference sequence). The CDR3 length is 8 residues. Between the trimmed V and J ends, which lost 3 bases and 12 bases, there was a span of 4 bases.

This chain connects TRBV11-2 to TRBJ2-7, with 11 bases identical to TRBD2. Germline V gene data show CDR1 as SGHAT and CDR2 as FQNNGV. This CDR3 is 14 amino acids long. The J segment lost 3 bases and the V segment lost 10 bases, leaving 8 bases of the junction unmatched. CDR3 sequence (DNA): TGTGCCACCGGGACCGGGACTAGCGGCTACGAGCAGTACTTC. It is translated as CATGTGTSGYEQYF.

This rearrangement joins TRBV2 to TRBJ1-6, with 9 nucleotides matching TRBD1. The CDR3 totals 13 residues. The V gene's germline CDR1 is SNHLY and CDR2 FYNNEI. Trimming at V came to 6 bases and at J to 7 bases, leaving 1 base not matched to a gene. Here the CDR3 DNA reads TGTGCCAGCAGCGGGACAGGGAATTCACCCCTCCACTTT. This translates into CASSGTGNSPLHF.